This record looks at one T cell receptor beta chain sequence and its context. The record originates from a study of neoadjuvant anti-PD-1 for oral cavity cancer. Looking at the study overall: Before surgery, most patients got three to four biweekly 3 mg/kg nivolumab doses. Non-progressing patients received a fourth nivolumab dose near day 43, then surgery on days 50-56.

This CDR3 has 14 amino acids. Germline V gene sequence: CDR1 SQVTM, CDR2 ANQGSEA. Time point in this sample: after neoadjuvant nivolumab, at surgical resection. Patients were newly diagnosed with stage II-IVA oral cavity squamous cell carcinoma without prior systemic or radiation treatment. These oral cavity squamous cell carcinomas were HPV-negative and locally advanced. Assay used: immunoSEQ multiplex PCR; TCRdb lists only in-frame clones, some missing. The data show about 14,000 clones, just under 75% seen once. The V gene is TRBV29-1, the J gene TRBJ1-2; TRBD1 aligns across 7 bases. This receptor was identified in a person aged 40-85 years with oral cavity squamous cell carcinoma. Sequences were derived from PBMCs, sampled after nivolumab (anti-PD-1) treatment. The CDR3 sequence: CSADLTGQNYGYTF. Here the CDR3 DNA reads TGCAGTGCTGACCTGACAGGGCAAAACTATGGCTACACCTTC.